Described below is a single T cell receptor (beta chain) sequence and its context. The junction does not match germline at one end; this may be a read error. The data are from a study of blood T cell repertoires in COVID-19. Generated by immunoSEQ multiplex PCR, the TCRdb table keeps only in-frame clones and is missing some. The sample consists of 250,000 to 400,000 clones, 85% to 90% of them appearing once. A Seattle source enrolled patients during active infection and followed them longitudinally. CDR1 is GTSNPN, CDR2 SVGIG, per germline (reference sequence). The CDR3 totals 12 residues. Sequenced material: peripheral blood. The sequence was obtained from a woman younger than 45 with COVID-19, enrolled during active disease. The V call is TRBV30, the J call TRBJ2-1; no reliable D call. The CDR3 sequence is CAWSPSHNEQFF. The DNA of the CDR3 is TGTGCCTGGAGTCCCTCCCACAATGAGCAGTTCTTC. The full variable domain, rest sourced from reference TRBV30 and TRBJ2-1, is SQTIHQWPATLVQPVGSPLSLECTVEGTSNPNLYWYRQAAGRGLQLLFYSVGIGQISSEVPQNLSASRPQDRQFILSSKKLLLSDSGFYLCAWSPSHNEQFFGPGTRLTVL.